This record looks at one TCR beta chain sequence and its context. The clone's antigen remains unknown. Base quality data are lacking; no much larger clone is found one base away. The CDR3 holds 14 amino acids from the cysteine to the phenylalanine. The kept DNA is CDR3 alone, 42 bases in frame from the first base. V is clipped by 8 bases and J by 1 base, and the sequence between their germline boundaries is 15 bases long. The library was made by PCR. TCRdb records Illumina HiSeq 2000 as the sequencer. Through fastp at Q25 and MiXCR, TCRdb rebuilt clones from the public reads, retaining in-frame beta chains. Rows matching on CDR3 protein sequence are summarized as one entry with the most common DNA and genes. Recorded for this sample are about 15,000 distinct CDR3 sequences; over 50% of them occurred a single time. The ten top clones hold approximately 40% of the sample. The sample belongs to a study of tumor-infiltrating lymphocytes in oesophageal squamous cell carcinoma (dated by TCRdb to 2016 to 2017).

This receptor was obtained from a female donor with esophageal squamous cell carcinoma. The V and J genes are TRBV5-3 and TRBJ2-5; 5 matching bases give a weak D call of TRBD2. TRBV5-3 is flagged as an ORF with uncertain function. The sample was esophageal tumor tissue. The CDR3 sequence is CASSPPGTQETQYF. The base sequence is TGTGCCAGCAGTCCGCCGGGAACCCAAGAGACCCAGTACTTC.